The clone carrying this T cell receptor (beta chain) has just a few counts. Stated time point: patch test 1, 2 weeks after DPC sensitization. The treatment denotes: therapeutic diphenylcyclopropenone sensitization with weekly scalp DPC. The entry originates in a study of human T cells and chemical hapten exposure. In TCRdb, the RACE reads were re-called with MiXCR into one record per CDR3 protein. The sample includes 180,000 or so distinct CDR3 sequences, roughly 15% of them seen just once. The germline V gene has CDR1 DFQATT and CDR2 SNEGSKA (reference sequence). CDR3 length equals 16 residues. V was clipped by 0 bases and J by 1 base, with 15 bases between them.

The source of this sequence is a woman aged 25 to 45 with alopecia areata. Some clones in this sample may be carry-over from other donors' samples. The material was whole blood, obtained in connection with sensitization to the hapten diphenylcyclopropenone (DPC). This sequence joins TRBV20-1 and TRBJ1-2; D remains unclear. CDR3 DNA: TGCAGTGCTAGAGATTCCAGACTAAAATTTAACTATGGCTACACCTTC. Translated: CSARDSRLKFNYGYTF.